The 22 T cell receptor beta chains in this list originate from one sample, sequenced in a study of T cell responses to AZD1222 COVID-19 vaccine (dated by TCRdb to about 2021). The sample's time point label, decoded: baseline before first vaccination. Receptor libraries were prepared by the immunoSEQ multiplex PCR assay. What TCRdb holds here is the immuneACCESS table cut down to in-frame rearrangements. Part of the clones is not present; checked against another copy, under half of the missing clones reflect an unresolved V gene, and the others are unexplained. A total of 150,000 to 200,000 clones appear in this sample, 80% to 95% of them only once. The top ten constitute around 2.3% of the sample. Sequencing used peripheral blood, obtained on day 0 of AZD1222 vaccination. These receptors all come from an adult in good health.

This clone showed up just once. The chain uses TRBV5-1 and TRBJ2-1; the D is unclear. Germline lookup yields CDR1 SGHRS and CDR2 YFSETQ. V was trimmed by 4 bases and J by 10 bases, leaving 9 bases between them. This CDR3 has 11 residues. In DNA form, the CDR3 reads TGCGCCAGCAGCCTAATTAGGGAGCAGTTCTTC. Residues: CASSLIREQFF.

The count of this clone is one. The chain is built from TRBV14 and TRBJ1-6; no firm D call. Per the germline V gene, CDR1 is SGHDN and CDR2 is FVKESK. The CDR3 is 17 residues long. V was pared by 4 bases and J by 10 bases, with 23 bases between. The DNA for the CDR3 is TGTGCCAGCAGCCCTATCATTTGGACCATCAGGCAGTCACCCCTCCACTTT. It translates to CASSPIIWTIRQSPLHF.

The rearrangement uses TRBV28 and TRBJ2-4; a weak D match, TRBD1 (7 bases). The CDR3 has 15 amino acids. From germline, CDR1 is MDHEN and CDR2 SYDVKM. V lost 2 bases and J lost 3, with 11 bases in between. CDR3 residues: CASSLAGQSKNIQYF. For the CDR3, the DNA is TGTGCCAGCAGTTTAGCGGGACAGAGCAAAAACATTCAGTACTTC.

The J gene is TRBJ2-1, the V gene TRBV7-3; D is unclear. The V end lost 2 bases, the J end lost 5 bases, and 7 bases lay between the germline ends. The CDR3 loop spans 13 amino acids. Germline V lookup: CDR1 SGHTA, CDR2 FQGTGA. The CDR3 protein is CASSLWANNEQFF. As DNA, the CDR3 is TGTGCCAGCAGCTTATGGGCCAACAATGAGCAGTTCTTC.

This chain joins TRBV27 and TRBJ1-5; perhaps TRBD1 as D (6 bases). This CDR3 spans 14 amino acids. Germline CDR1 is MNHEY and CDR2 is SMNVEV (reference sequence). V was clipped by 1 base and J by 6 bases, with 10 bases between them. The CDR3 protein is CASSLLGASQPQHF. The DNA for the CDR3 is TGTGCCAGCAGTTTATTGGGGGCGAGTCAGCCCCAGCATTTT.

This chain uses TRBV19 with TRBJ1-5, with D uncertain. Germline V gene sequence: CDR1 LNHDA, CDR2 SQIVND (reference sequence). CDR3 size: 17 residues. Trimming took off 1 base at V and 1 base at J, with 14 bases between the two ends. CDR3 sequence reads: CASSIGYERISNQPQHF. In nucleotides, the CDR3 is TGTGCCAGTAGTATAGGATATGAGAGGATAAGCAATCAGCCCCAGCATTTT.

The rearrangement joins TRBV6-2 or TRBV6-3 to TRBJ1-1; 11 nucleotides match TRBD1. Germline-derived CDR1 and CDR2 are MNHEY and SVGEGT. After removal of 3 bases from V and 6 bases from J, the junction contained 6 bases not matched to a gene. The CDR3 runs 15 residues. CDR3 sequence: CASSYDGQGASEAFF. The CDR3 DNA is TGTGCCAGCAGTTATGATGGACAGGGGGCCTCTGAAGCTTTCTTT.

The chain combines TRBV10-1 with TRBJ1-5; maybe TRBD1 (6 bases). CDR1 and CDR2 from the germline V gene are WNHNN and SYGVQD (reference sequence). Deletions cut 9 bases from V and 0 bases from J, with 30 bases between. CDR3 length equals 20 residues. Here the CDR3 DNA reads TGCGCCAGGAAAGCAGGGGCGGGAGTATACACTCCCCTTAGCAATCAGCCCCAGCATTTT. Translated: CARKAGAGVYTPLSNQPQHF.

V usage is TRBV6-6 and J usage is TRBJ1-5; D unclear. CDR3 length: 15 amino acids. CDR1 MNHNY and CDR2 SVGAGI come from the germline V gene (reference sequence). V shed 5 bases and J shed 6 bases, with 17 bases lying between them. Here the CDR3 DNA reads TGTGCCAGCAGTCAACCGGGGAGTTACGTTCAGCCCCAGCATTTT. Amino acid sequence: CASSQPGSYVQPQHF.

This chain uses TRBV4-2 with TRBJ2-7; D gene unclear. Germline lookup yields CDR1 LGHNA and CDR2 YNFKEQ. The CDR3 runs 13 residues. Trimming pared 2 bases from V and 5 bases from J, leaving 10 bases between. In nucleotides, the CDR3 is TGTGCCAGCAGCCAATCCTACCGAGACGAGCAGTACTTC. Protein product: CASSQSYRDEQYF.

This clone was found once. The chain has TRBV7-3 and TRBJ2-3, with 15 bases fitting TRBD2. Trimming removed 5 bases from V and 3 bases from J; junction bases left unmatched: 6. The CDR3 extends over 17 amino acids. Germline CDR1 reads SGHTA; CDR2 reads FQGTGA. As DNA, the CDR3 is TGTGCCAGCAGCCCAGGACTAGCGGGGGGGTCAACAGATACGCAGTATTTT. Its translation: CASSPGLAGGSTDTQYF.

The genes are TRBV11-2 and TRBJ2-7; 9 bases fit TRBD2. V shed 1 base and J 7 bases; nucleotides not matched to a gene: 17. This CDR3 is 18 amino acids long. Germline CDR1 SGHAT, CDR2 FQNNGV. For the CDR3, the DNA is TGTGCCAGCAGCTTAGGAATTTGGCCAGCGGGAGGTTCGGGGGAGCAGTACTTC. The encoded protein is CASSLGIWPAGGSGEQYF.

This chain joins TRBV7-9 and TRBJ1-4; D is possibly TRBD1 (5 bases). The V gene's germline CDR1 is SEHNR and CDR2 FQNEAQ (reference sequence). The CDR3 has 13 residues. V lost 4 bases and J 10 bases, leaving 13 bases between the germline ends. CDR3 sequence (DNA): TGTGCCAGCAGCTCAGTACGGGACGGAAAACTGTTTTTT. It encodes CASSSVRDGKLFF.

CDR3 region: CASSLVGLRGDYGYTF. The CDR3 coding sequence is TGTGCCAGCAGCTTAGTAGGGCTGCGTGGGGACTATGGCTACACCTTC. This chain joins TRBV11-2 and TRBJ1-2; no firm D call. Germline V CDR1 and CDR2: SGHAT, FQNNGV. V lost 1 base, J lost 3 bases, and 15 bases lay in between. This CDR3 contains 16 residues.

V usage is TRBV7-2 and J usage is TRBJ2-1; possibly TRBD2 for D (6 bases). The CDR3 length is 14 residues. V was trimmed by 5 bases and J by 5 bases, leaving 13 bases between them. Looked up from germline, CDR1 is SGHTA and CDR2 is FQGNSA. The CDR3 protein is CASSLVSGDNEQFF. CDR3 bases: TGTGCCAGCAGCCTAGTTAGCGGAGACAATGAGCAGTTCTTC.

The chain carries TRBV9 and TRBJ2-7, with 7 bases fitting TRBD2. The CDR3 is 14 residues long. V was clipped by 1 base and J by 1 base; unmatched bases: 2. Germline CDR1 reads SGDLS; CDR2 reads YYNGEE. CDR3 residues: CASSVSGRSYEQYF. The CDR3 DNA reads TGTGCCAGCAGCGTATCCGGGAGGTCCTACGAGCAGTACTTC.

Of note for this clone: Distinct nucleotide sequences in the sample also encode this CDR3. The V and J genes are TRBV5-1 and TRBJ2-3; no firm D call. The germline CDR1 and CDR2 sequences are SGHRS and YFSETQ. This CDR3 spans 12 amino acids. V shed 4 bases and J shed 0 bases, with 3 bases lying between them. CDR3 DNA sequence: TGCGCCAGCAGCCCTAGCACAGATACGCAGTATTTT. This translates into CASSPSTDTQYF.

This chain joins TRBV6-5 and TRBJ1-4, with D possibly matching TRBD1 (6 bases). The V end was cut by 5 bases, the J end by 5 bases, with 15 bases between. The CDR3 is 15 amino acids. Germline-derived CDR1 and CDR2 are MNHEY and SVGAGI. The CDR3 protein is CASSPRTERNEKLFF. CDR3 sequence (DNA): TGTGCCAGCAGTCCCCGGACAGAAAGGAATGAAAAACTGTTTTTT.

V is TRBV5-8 and J is TRBJ1-2; TRBD1 might be the D (5 bases). Trimming shortened V by 4 bases and J by 1 base, and 8 bases separated the two germline ends. The CDR3 spans 13 residues. CDR1 and CDR2 (germline): SGHTS, YDEGEE. CDR3 residues: CASSPTDNYGYTF. As DNA, the CDR3 is TGTGCCAGCAGCCCGACAGATAACTATGGCTACACCTTC.

Comment on this clone: The sample contains more than one DNA sequence encoding this CDR3. The chain joins TRBV19 to TRBJ1-4, with no clear D. CDR1 LNHDA and CDR2 SQIVND come from the germline V gene (reference sequence). The germline V and J ends were trimmed by 3 bases and 9 bases, with 5 bases remaining between them. CDR3 length equals 11 residues. For the CDR3, the DNA is TGTGCCAGTAGTATCAGCCAAAAACTGTTTTTT. Protein sequence: CASSISQKLFF.

The chain couples TRBV18 to TRBJ2-7; 7 nucleotides match TRBD1. This CDR3 contains 14 residues. From germline, CDR1 is KGHSH and CDR2 LQKENI. Losses at the gene ends were 3 bases for V and 4 bases for J; bases not matched to a gene: 6. DNA of the CDR3: TGTGCCAGCTCACCCTACACAGGGGTTTACGAGCAGTACTTC. Protein sequence: CASSPYTGVYEQYF.

The chain is built from TRBV3-1 (or the pseudogene TRBV3-2) and TRBJ1-1; D is undetermined. CDR3 size: 13 residues. Germline CDR1 LGHDT, CDR2 YNNKEL (reference sequence). Between the trimmed V and J ends, which lost 4 bases and 0 bases, there was a span of 6 bases. The CDR3 region has the DNA TGTGCCAGCAGCCTGGGGATGAACACTGAAGCTTTCTTT. Encoded protein: CASSLGMNTEAFF.